Each of the 27 T cell receptor beta chains below was sequenced from the same sample in a study of cytomegalovirus exposure and HLA in healthy donors. TCRdb keeps only in-frame clones here, not all; method: immunoSEQ multiplex PCR. This sample has 70,000 to 80,000 clones; 85% to 95% occur once, and the top ten carry 2.5% to 3.5%. Sequencing was carried out using PBMCs. These receptors were obtained from a woman younger than 35 in good health and CMV-seropositive.

The V call is TRBV28, the J call TRBJ1-5; 9 bases line up with TRBD1. This CDR3 contains 15 residues. Germline loops: CDR1 MDHEN, CDR2 SYDVKM. V shed 6 bases, J shed 6 bases, and the junction held 9 bases outside the gene matches. The CDR3 sequence: CASSGQGTGSQPQHF. The CDR3, as DNA: TGTGCCAGCAGCGGGCAGGGGACAGGGTCTCAGCCCCAGCATTTT.

The V gene is TRBV11-2, the J gene TRBJ1-2, with D possibly matching TRBD1 (6 bases). Germline V gene data show CDR1 as SGHAT and CDR2 as FQNNGV. V was trimmed by 3 bases and J by 3 bases, leaving 11 bases between them. There are 14 residues in the CDR3. CDR3 sequence (DNA): TGTGCCAGCAGCTTCGTCCCAGGGGACTATGGCTACACCTTC. This gives the protein CASSFVPGDYGYTF.

The chain is built from TRBV29-1 and TRBJ2-3, with 11 bases fitting TRBD2. Trimming at V came to 7 bases and at J to 5 bases, leaving 8 bases not matched to a gene. There are 14 residues in the CDR3. The germline V gene encodes CDR1 SQVTM and CDR2 ANQGSEA. CDR3 DNA sequence: TGCAGCGCAATAGCGGGAGGGCCGGGAGATACGCAGTATTTT. Its protein product is CSAIAGGPGDTQYF.

The chain carries TRBV19 and TRBJ2-1, with 11 positions matching TRBD2. The V segment lost 5 bases and the J segment 10 bases; nucleotides outside the gene matches: 7. The germline V gene encodes CDR1 LNHDA and CDR2 SQIVND (reference sequence). CDR3 length: 14 amino acids. This chain's CDR3 is CASSPYLAGGEQFF. CDR3 nucleotides: TGTGCCAGTAGTCCCTACTTAGCGGGGGGGGAGCAGTTCTTC.

V usage is TRBV14 and J usage is TRBJ2-3; D may be TRBD2 (5 bases). Germline V gene sequence: CDR1 SGHDN, CDR2 FVKESK. The CDR3 length is 13 residues. Trimming took off 5 bases at V and 2 bases at J, with 8 bases between the two ends. As DNA, the CDR3 is TGTGCCAGCAGCGCGGAGGTCACAGATACGCAGTATTTT. This codes for CASSAEVTDTQYF. Full variable domain (rest looked up from reference TRBV14 and TRBJ2-3): EAGVTQFPSHSVIEKGQTVTLRCDPISGHDNLYWYRRVMGKEIKFLLHFVKESKQDESGMPNNRFLAERTGGTYSTLKVQPAELEDSGVYFCASSAEVTDTQYFGPGTRLTVL.

The chain is built from TRBV27 and TRBJ2-3; TRBD2 matches 7 bases. Germline lookup yields CDR1 MNHEY and CDR2 SMNVEV (reference sequence). V lost 4 bases and J lost 2; bases outside the gene matches: 9. The CDR3 is made up of 16 amino acids. This CDR3 reads CASSSLWEGLTDTQYF. CDR3 nucleotides: TGTGCCAGCAGTTCCCTCTGGGAGGGACTCACAGATACGCAGTATTTT.

The chain is built from TRBV5-1 and TRBJ2-1; D perhaps matches TRBD1 (5 bases). The germline V gene encodes CDR1 SGHRS and CDR2 YFSETQ. Trimming cost V 0 bases and J 9 bases, with 10 bases left between them. The CDR3 consists of 13 residues. Here the CDR3 reads CASSLAKGPEQFF. The CDR3 bases are TGCGCCAGCAGCTTGGCCAAGGGGCCTGAGCAGTTCTTC.

The rearrangement links TRBV28 to TRBJ2-7; 9 bases line up with TRBD1. Trimming at V came to 7 bases and at J to 5 bases, leaving 6 bases not matched to a gene. This CDR3 spans 13 amino acids. Germline CDR1 reads MDHEN; CDR2 reads SYDVKM. CDR3 nucleotide sequence: TGTGCCAGCACCCTCGGGACAGGGAACGAGCAGTACTTC. Translated: CASTLGTGNEQYF.

V is TRBV27 and J is TRBJ2-7; 11 bases map to TRBD2. Trimming took 3 bases from V and 3 from J; bases not matched to a gene: 7. Looked up from germline, CDR1 is MNHEY and CDR2 is SMNVEV (reference sequence). CDR3 length equals 16 residues. The CDR3 DNA sequence: TGTGCCAGCAGTTTGACGTTCACTAGCGGGGGCTACGAGCAGTACTTC. This translates into CASSLTFTSGGYEQYF.

The chain recombines TRBV21-1 with TRBJ1-5; the table's D call, TRBD1, was not checked against the DNA. TRBV21-1 is noted as a pseudogene. There are 16 residues in the CDR3. CDR3 nucleotides: TGTGCCAGCAGCACAAACGAAAGGACAGGGAAGAAGCCCCAGCATTTT. It is translated as CASSTNERTGKKPQHF.

The genes are TRBV2 and TRBJ2-4, with TRBD1 matching 8 bases. This CDR3 has 15 residues. CDR1 and CDR2 (germline): SNHLY, FYNNEI. The junction had 12 bases not matched to a gene; V was cut back by 6 bases and J by 8 bases. The CDR3 spells CASRGQGMRSDIQYF. CDR3 DNA: TGTGCCAGCAGAGGACAGGGTATGAGGTCAGACATTCAGTACTTC. The full variable domain, with the rest looked up from reference TRBV2 and TRBJ2-4, is EPEVTQTPSHQVTQMGQEVILRCVPISNHLYFYWYRQILGQKVEFLVSFYNNEISEKSEIFDDQFSVERPDGSNFTLKIRSTKLEDSAMYFCASRGQGMRSDIQYFGAGTRLSVL.

This clone was found once. The rearrangement joins TRBV11-2 to TRBJ1-2, with a tentative D call TRBD1 (5 bases). Germline lookup yields CDR1 SGHAT and CDR2 FQNNGV. The V end was cut by 7 bases, the J end by 3 bases, with 18 bases between. This CDR3 is 15 amino acids long. The CDR3, as DNA: TGTGCCAGCAAAAGAACAGGCTCCCTTGACTATGGCTACACCTTC. Amino acid sequence: CASKRTGSLDYGYTF.

V is TRBV6-1 and J is TRBJ1-6, with 7 bases aligning to TRBD1. CDR3 length: 17 residues. V was pared by 2 bases and J by 1 base, with 5 bases of the junction left unmatched. Germline V gene lookup returns CDR1 MNHNS and CDR2 SASEGT. The CDR3 reads CASSETGVASYNSPLHF. CDR3 coding DNA: TGTGCCAGCAGTGAAACAGGGGTTGCGTCCTATAATTCACCCCTCCACTTT.

This clone was observed a single time. The J gene is TRBJ1-1, the V gene TRBV6-5; possible D gene TRBD1, 6 bases. V lost 0 bases and J 0 bases, leaving 8 bases between the germline ends. Germline V gene sequence: CDR1 MNHEY, CDR2 SVGAGI. The CDR3 has 15 residues. The CDR3 protein is CASSYSDSLNTEAFF. Here the CDR3 DNA reads TGTGCCAGCAGTTACTCGGACAGTCTGAACACTGAAGCTTTCTTT.

J is TRBJ2-5 and V is TRBV28; 7 bases map to TRBD1. In germline, CDR1 is MDHEN, CDR2 SYDVKM. The V segment lost 0 bases and the J segment 1 base; nucleotides outside the gene matches: 8. CDR3 length: 17 residues. This CDR3 reads CASSLWVPGTVQETQYF. The DNA for the CDR3 is TGTGCCAGCAGTTTATGGGTGCCAGGGACAGTCCAAGAGACCCAGTACTTC.

The chain is built from TRBV27 and TRBJ2-2; D is ambiguous. The V end was cut by 2 bases, the J end by 10 bases, with 8 bases between. The V gene's germline CDR1 is MNHEY and CDR2 SMNVEV (reference sequence). The CDR3 covers 12 residues. CDR3 coding DNA: TGTGCCAGCAGTTTAGACCGGGTGGAGCTGTTTTTT. This gives the protein CASSLDRVELFF.

J is TRBJ1-6 and V is TRBV11-2, with D possibly matching TRBD1 (5 bases). Trimming removed 5 bases from V and 10 bases from J, with 15 bases in between. From germline, CDR1 is SGHAT and CDR2 FQNNGV. The CDR3 covers 14 residues. The CDR3 sequence is CASSMQGSRSPLHF. The CDR3 coding sequence is TGTGCCAGCAGCATGCAGGGTTCTCGCTCACCCCTCCACTTT.

The chain links TRBV6-4 to TRBJ1-5; no reliable D call. V was pared by 5 bases and J by 6 bases, with 11 bases between. CDR3 size: 13 residues. The germline V gene encodes CDR1 MRHNA and CDR2 SNTAGT. CDR3 in DNA: TGTGCCAGCAGTCCCCGCCCCGGTCAGCCCCAGCATTTT. This gives the protein CASSPRPGQPQHF.

The chain combines TRBV19 with TRBJ1-5; the D gene is possibly TRBD1 (5 bases). The CDR3 runs to 14 residues. Germline V lookup: CDR1 LNHDA, CDR2 SQIVND (reference sequence). V lost 7 bases to trimming and J lost 5 bases, with 15 bases between them. The CDR3 is CASTFRTNYQPQHF. DNA of the CDR3: TGTGCCAGTACGTTCCGGACAAATTATCAGCCCCAGCATTTT. Using reference TRBV19 and TRBJ1-5 for the parts outside the CDR3, the full variable domain is DGGITQSPKYLFRKEGQNVTLSCEQNLNHDAMYWYRQDPGQGLRLIYYSQIVNDFQKGDIAEGYSVSREKKESFPLTVTSAQKNPTAFYLCASTFRTNYQPQHFGDGTRLSIL.

The genes are TRBV7-9 and TRBJ2-7, with D possibly TRBD1 on 6 matching bases. The ends were cut back, 5 bases at V and 9 bases at J, with 17 bases in the middle. CDR1 and CDR2 (germline): SEHNR, FQNEAQ (reference sequence). The CDR3 contains 13 residues. The CDR3 is CASSTLDRYRQYF. CDR3 DNA sequence: TGTGCCAGCAGCACGCTCGACAGGTATAGGCAGTACTTC.

The rearrangement uses TRBV2 and TRBJ2-3; maybe TRBD2 (6 bases). Germline loops: CDR1 SNHLY, CDR2 FYNNEI. This CDR3 comprises 13 residues. Trimming removed 5 bases at V and 1 base at J, with 7 bases between. The CDR3 region is CASSSGGTDTQYF. The CDR3 DNA reads as TGTGCCAGCAGTTCGGGGGGCACAGATACGCAGTATTTT.

The chain joins TRBV5-4 to TRBJ1-1, with a possible D match to TRBD1 (5 bases). This CDR3 spans 13 amino acids. The germline V and J ends were trimmed by 4 bases and 10 bases, with 17 bases remaining between them. The germline V gene encodes CDR1 SGHNT and CDR2 YYREEE (reference sequence). Here the CDR3 reads CASSQEQGLRAFF. The CDR3 DNA reads as TGTGCCAGCAGCCAGGAGCAGGGCCTGAGAGCTTTCTTT.

The chain recombines TRBV5-1 with TRBJ1-1; 7 bases line up with TRBD1. Germline CDR1 is SGHRS and CDR2 is YFSETQ. The CDR3 covers 15 residues. V lost 2 bases to trimming and J lost 0 bases; unmatched junction nucleotides: 4. The CDR3 bases are TGCGCCAGCAGCTTAGAGGGGGCTGTGAACACTGAAGCTTTCTTT. This encodes CASSLEGAVNTEAFF.

The rearrangement links TRBV5-1 to TRBJ1-3, with D possibly matching TRBD1 (5 bases). The CDR3 spans 19 residues. Germline CDR1 is SGHRS and CDR2 is YFSETQ. V was pared by 3 bases and J by 8 bases, with 30 bases between. CDR3 nucleotides: TGCGCCAGCAGCTGGAATCCCCAGGGATTCAAGAGTAAGGCAGACACCATATATTTT. It specifies CASSWNPQGFKSKADTIYF.

The chain combines TRBV5-1 with TRBJ1-1; 9 nucleotides align to TRBD1. Germline V gene lookup returns CDR1 SGHRS and CDR2 YFSETQ. This CDR3 spans 16 amino acids. The J segment lost 2 bases and the V segment lost 4 bases, leaving 9 bases of the junction unmatched. The CDR3 reads CASSSQQGAINTEAFF. The CDR3 DNA reads as TGCGCCAGCAGCAGTCAACAGGGGGCTATCAACACTGAAGCTTTCTTT.

The J gene is TRBJ1-1, the V gene TRBV7-9; no clear D gene. This CDR3 region has 14 residues. Germline lookup yields CDR1 SEHNR and CDR2 FQNEAQ (reference sequence). V lost 5 bases to trimming and J lost 3 bases, with 13 bases between them. Here the CDR3 reads CASSPGYQYTEAFF. CDR3 DNA: TGTGCCAGCAGCCCGGGGTACCAGTACACTGAAGCTTTCTTT. Together with reference TRBV7-9 and TRBJ1-1, the CDR3 gives the full variable domain: DTGVSQNPRHKITKRGQNVTFRCDPISEHNRLYWYRQTLGQGPEFLTYFQNEAQLEKSRLLSDRFSAERPKGSFSTLEIQRTEQGDSAMYLCASSPGYQYTEAFFGQGTRLTVV.

V gene TRBV19 combines with J gene TRBJ1-3; unclear D gene. V lost 8 bases and J lost 2, with 13 bases in between. The CDR3 totals 14 residues. Germline V lookup: CDR1 LNHDA, CDR2 SQIVND (reference sequence). The CDR3 region is CASGYSRTGNTIYF. CDR3 sequence (DNA): TGTGCCAGTGGTTATTCCAGAACTGGAAACACCATATATTTT.